This passage covers 12 T cell receptor beta chains from one sample sequenced in a study of human T cells and chemical hapten exposure. TCRdb recomputed calls from the RACE reads with MiXCR, one row per CDR3 protein. The sample holds about 340,000 distinct CDR3 sequences; around 7% are singletons and the top ten take roughly 7.9%. As to time point: patch test 1, 2 weeks after DPC sensitization. Described treatment: therapeutic diphenylcyclopropenone sensitization with weekly scalp DPC. The sample here was whole blood, taken in connection with sensitization to the hapten diphenylcyclopropenone (DPC). The receptors shown here come from a woman aged 18 to 35 with alopecia areata. Some clones in this sample may be carry-over from other donors' samples.

This clonotype showed up just a few times. The chain uses TRBV27 and TRBJ1-2; D unresolved. Trimming shortened V by 5 bases and J by 0 bases, and 4 bases separated the two germline ends. Germline V gene sequence: CDR1 MNHEY, CDR2 SMNVEV (reference sequence). The CDR3 covers 12 residues. CDR3 amino acids: CASSDANYGYTF. As DNA, the CDR3 is TGTGCCAGCAGTGACGCTAACTATGGCTACACCTTC.

This clonotype was picked up many times. The chain joins TRBV20-1 to TRBJ2-1, with unresolved D. This CDR3 has 14 amino acids. V dropped 0 bases and J dropped 5 bases, with 11 bases sitting between them. The germline gives CDR1 DFQATT, CDR2 SNEGSKA (reference sequence). CDR3 nucleotide sequence: TGCAGTGCTAGAGATAGAAGGCCCAACAATGAGCAGTTCTTC. It yields the protein CSARDRRPNNEQFF.

This chain links TRBV5-4 with TRBJ2-1; D is uncertain. Germline CDR1 and CDR2: SGHNT and YYREEE (reference sequence). The CDR3 loop spans 14 amino acids. Trimming left V 4 bases short and J 5 bases short, with 13 bases between. CDR3 in amino acids: CASSQTRSDNEQFF. The CDR3 DNA reads as TGTGCCAGCAGCCAAACAAGGTCAGACAATGAGCAGTTCTTC.

This clonotype has more than one count but fewer than ten. The chain combines TRBV20-1 with TRBJ1-5, with 7 bases lining up with TRBD1. The CDR3 totals 12 residues. J was trimmed by 6 bases and V by 6 bases; bases with no gene match: 5. The V gene's germline CDR1 is DFQATT and CDR2 SNEGSKA (reference sequence). The CDR3 DNA reads TGCAGTGCCACGACAGGGACTCAGCCCCAGCATTTT. This translates into CSATTGTQPQHF.

This clonotype has a handful of counts. The chain is built from TRBV5-1 and TRBJ1-1, with D unclear. This CDR3 region has 11 residues. Germline values: CDR1 SGHRS, CDR2 YFSETQ. The germline V and J ends were trimmed by 0 bases and 7 bases, with 4 bases remaining between them. This CDR3 reads CASSLEHEAFF. The CDR3 DNA reads TGCGCCAGCAGCTTGGAACATGAAGCTTTCTTT.

This clonotype has a count of ten or more. V gene TRBV7-2 combines with J gene TRBJ2-5, with a tentative D call TRBD2 (5 bases). V was clipped by 3 bases and J by 2 bases, with 7 bases between them. There are 13 residues in the CDR3. The germline CDR1 and CDR2 sequences are SGHTA and FQGNSA. The CDR3 DNA follows: TGTGCCAGCAGCTTCACGGGGCAAGAGACCCAGTACTTC. Translating gives CASSFTGQETQYF.

This clonotype has just a few counts. V and J are TRBV12-3 or TRBV12-4 and TRBJ2-7, with D unresolved. The CDR3 has 15 residues. Trimming removed 5 bases from V and 1 base from J, with 15 bases in between. The CDR3 protein is CASSRQDTRSYEQYF. DNA of the CDR3: TGTGCCAGCAGTCGCCAAGACACCCGTTCCTACGAGCAGTACTTC.

This clonotype was recorded a few times. CDR3 in amino acids: CASSFEGDQDTQYF. The CDR3 region has the DNA TGTGCCAGCAGCTTTGAAGGGGACCAAGATACGCAGTATTTT. The chain uses TRBV5-4 and TRBJ2-3; D is tentatively TRBD1 or TRBD2 (5 bases each). The V end was cut by 2 bases, the J end by 5 bases, with 12 bases between. Germline-derived CDR1 and CDR2 are SGHNT and YYREEE (reference sequence). This CDR3 has 14 residues.

This clonotype was detected ten times or more. This chain uses TRBV7-9 with TRBJ2-5; no firm D call. CDR1 and CDR2 (germline): SEHNR, FQNEAQ (reference sequence). The CDR3 covers 16 residues. V gave up 1 base and J gave up 1 base, with 13 bases separating them. The CDR3 spells CASSLEAMGSQETQYF. The CDR3 DNA reads TGTGCCAGCAGCTTAGAAGCCATGGGAAGCCAAGAGACCCAGTACTTC.

The V gene is TRBV11-3, the J gene TRBJ1-2, with TRBD1 matching over 7 bases. J lost 3 bases, V lost 5 bases, and 12 bases had no gene match. The CDR3 loop spans 16 amino acids. Germline loops: CDR1 SGHNT, CDR2 YENEEA. The CDR3, as DNA: TGTGCCAGCAGCATCTCAGGGGGTCTCCTATACTATGGCTACACCTTC. The encoded protein is CASSISGGLLYYGYTF.

The sample holds many counts of this clonotype. The chain has TRBV6-5 and TRBJ1-1; D not certain. The CDR3 runs to 14 residues. Trimming removed 2 bases at V and 1 base at J, with 8 bases between. CDR1 and CDR2 (germline): MNHEY, SVGAGI. The CDR3 loop reads CASSYSYRNTEAFF. The CDR3 DNA reads as TGTGCCAGCAGTTACAGTTACCGGAACACTGAAGCTTTCTTT.

In its sample, this clonotype was seen a few times. One end of the junction does not line up with germline, which may come from a read error. The chain carries TRBV27 and TRBJ1-5; D is uncertain. In germline, CDR1 is MNHEY, CDR2 SMNVEV (reference sequence). The CDR3 runs to 8 residues. DNA for the CDR3: TGTGCCAGCAGTTCCCCCCTATTT. Translation gives CASSSPLF.